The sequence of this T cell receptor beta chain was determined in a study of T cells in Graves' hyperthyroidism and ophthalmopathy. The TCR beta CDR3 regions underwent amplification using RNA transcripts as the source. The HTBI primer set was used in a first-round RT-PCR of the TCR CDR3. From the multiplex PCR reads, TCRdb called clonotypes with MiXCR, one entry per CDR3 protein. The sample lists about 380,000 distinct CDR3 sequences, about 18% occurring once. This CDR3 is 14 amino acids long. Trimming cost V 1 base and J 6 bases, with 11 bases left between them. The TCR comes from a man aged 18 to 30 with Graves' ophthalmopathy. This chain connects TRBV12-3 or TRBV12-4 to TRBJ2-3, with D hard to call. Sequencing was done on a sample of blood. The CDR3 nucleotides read TGTGCCAGCAGTTTAGTACAGCCCCAGGATACGCAGTATTTT. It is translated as CASSLVQPQDTQYF.